This T cell receptor (beta chain) was obtained from a study of blood T cell repertoires in COVID-19 (TCRdb year 2020). Study-level background: The collaborator samples originated in the United States, Italy and Spain and spanned the acute and convalescent phases of COVID-19. The prospective study material was composed of cDNA or gDNA derived from T cells, B-cell-depleted T cells, or PBMCs. Deeply sampled blood TCRbeta repertoires from subjects exposed to, actively infected with, or recovered from COVID-19 were included in the dataset. The repertoires were released in a freely available public database intended as a resource for research on the immune response to SARS-CoV-2. Samples were obtained from the ongoing ImmuneRACE study (first 160 participants) and from 1,000 to 1,500 subjects provided by 6 global collaborators. The sample metadata nearly always contained a de-identified subject ID, COVID-19 status, age in years and sex. Where HLA class I and class II types were available, the types were taken from metadata supplied by the sample provider, not from assay-based typing.

Beyond this particular receptor, the publication reports: How much clinical and demographic metadata was included differed by source and by participant, and the metadata was provided uncurated.

V has 2 bases trimmed and J has 1 base trimmed; junction bases matching no gene number 6. The CDR3 spans 17 residues, from the cysteine through the phenylalanine. The kept DNA is CDR3 alone, 51 bases in frame from the first base. As encoded in the germline V gene, CDR1 is SQVTM while CDR2 is ANQGSEA. Whole blood was collected in K2EDTA tubes by collaborating institutions according to the institutions' own protocols. For TCRbeta analysis, collaborator samples were shipped as frozen whole blood, as isolated PBMCs, or as DNA extracted from either sample type. TCRbeta CDR3 regions were amplified from genomic DNA by means of the immunoSEQ Assay, a bias-controlled multiplex PCR. In the original analysis: Nucleated cell counts per sample were estimated from amplification of reference gene primers within the assay. To quantify the absolute abundance of each unique TCRbeta CDR3 rearrangement, sequence reads were collapsed and filtered. Productive Simpson clonality was computed per sample as the square root of Simpson's diversity index over productive rearrangements. TCRdb mirrors the immuneACCESS table, restricted to in-frame sequences. Some clones are absent from its copies; in checked studies, under half trace to an unresolved V gene, and the reason for the others is unknown. Clone size and V and J calls were adopted from that table, with D and trimming inferred from the DNA. Recorded for this sample are 80,000 to 90,000 clones; around nine tenths of them occurred a single time. The ten largest account for over 4% of the sample.

About this clone: This clone's antigen is unknown. Nothing much larger sits one base from this clone, and base qualities are not available.

Recombination linked TRBV29-1 to TRBJ2-1; TRBD2 fits 12 bases in the junction. The clonotype originates from a man aged 35 to 55 with acute or convalescent COVID-19. The sample consisted of peripheral blood. The DNA reads TGCAGCGTTGAAAGGACTAGCGGGACGGGGTCCTACAATGAGCAGTTCTTC. It translates to CSVERTSGTGSYNEQFF.